Presented here are 17 T cell receptor beta chains from one specimen sequenced in a study of T cell responses to AZD1222 COVID-19 vaccine. Data came from immunoSEQ multiplex PCR; TCRdb stores just in-frame clones and leaves some out. Altogether approximately 150,000 clones are present, 70% to 90% being singletons, with the ten largest covering about 5%. The sequencing here drew on peripheral blood, taken 28 days after the second dose of the MenACWY control vaccine. The origin of the receptors is an adult who received the MenACWY meningococcal vaccine as a control.

CDR3 coding DNA: TGTGCCAGCAGTTACTGGGGGACAGGGTCCTACAATGAGCAGTTCTTC. Protein sequence: CASSYWGTGSYNEQFF. The gene calls are TRBV6-5 and TRBJ2-1; 9 nucleotides line up with TRBD1. The CDR3 contains 16 residues. After removal of 1 base from V and 1 base from J, the junction contained 2 bases not matched to a gene. Germline loops: CDR1 MNHEY, CDR2 SVGAGI.

This clone was seen a single time. J is TRBJ2-7 and V is TRBV27, with 7 bases identical to TRBD2. With 6 bases clipped from V and 1 base from J, the junction kept 3 bases outside the gene matches. Per germline, CDR1 MNHEY and CDR2 SMNVEV (reference sequence). CDR3 length: 13 residues. CDR3 loop: CASRREGSYEQYF. The DNA for the CDR3 is TGTGCCAGCAGGAGGGAGGGATCCTACGAGCAGTACTTC.

The chain combines TRBV24-1 with TRBJ2-2, with D possibly matching TRBD1 (6 bases). The V end was cut by 5 bases, the J end by 3 bases, with 12 bases between. Germline V gene sequence: CDR1 KGHDR, CDR2 SFDVKD. The CDR3 runs to 15 residues. CDR3 DNA sequence: TGTGCCACCAGTGTACCGGACAGCCACACCGGGGAGCTGTTTTTT. This sequence encodes CATSVPDSHTGELFF.

The chain couples TRBV5-8 to TRBJ1-4, with 9 bases that match TRBD1. V gave up 4 bases and J gave up 6 bases; unmatched junction bases: 7. The CDR3 has 15 amino acids. Germline values: CDR1 SGHTS, CDR2 YDEGEE. CDR3 loop: CASSPGTGRDEKLFF. In DNA, the CDR3 is TGTGCCAGCAGCCCCGGGACAGGGAGGGATGAAAAACTGTTTTTT.

The chain employs TRBV15 and TRBJ1-1; no firm D call. Trimming took off 4 bases at V and 6 bases at J, with 12 bases between the two ends. The CDR3 is 13 amino acids. Germline V gives CDR1 LNHNV, CDR2 YYDKDF (reference sequence). CDR3 sequence (DNA): TGTGCCACCAGCACGTCGGATGGGGCTGAAGCTTTCTTT. This gives the protein CATSTSDGAEAFF.

Of note for this clone: At the DNA level, this CDR3 is encoded by other sequences in the same sample as well. This chain uses TRBV28 with TRBJ1-2, with D unresolved. There are 12 residues in the CDR3. Per germline, CDR1 MDHEN and CDR2 SYDVKM. Trimming cost V 2 bases and J 4 bases, with 5 bases left between them. CDR3 region: CASSLGTYGYTF. The DNA for the CDR3 is TGTGCCAGCAGTTTAGGTACCTATGGCTACACCTTC.

This chain joins TRBV28 and TRBJ1-6; no clear D. V shed 6 bases and J shed 7 bases, with 13 bases lying between them. The CDR3 consists of 14 residues. Germline V gene lookup returns CDR1 MDHEN and CDR2 SYDVKM. This CDR3 is CASSAAGRNSPLHF. Written as DNA, the CDR3 is TGTGCCAGCAGCGCCGCTGGGAGGAATTCACCCCTCCACTTT.

The chain joins TRBV27 to TRBJ1-3; no reliable D call. Trimming pared 3 bases from V and 0 bases from J, leaving 9 bases between. The CDR3 has 15 amino acids. From germline, CDR1 is MNHEY and CDR2 SMNVEV (reference sequence). CDR3 coding DNA: TGTGCCAGCAGTTTTTCGTTCGCCTCTGGAAACACCATATATTTT. Amino acids: CASSFSFASGNTIYF.

This chain joins TRBV7-2 and TRBJ1-2; tentative D call: TRBD1 (5 bases). The CDR3 has 15 amino acids. V lost 1 base and J 6 bases, leaving 15 bases between the germline ends. The germline gives CDR1 SGHTA, CDR2 FQGNSA. CDR3: CASSLDNRWGNGYTF. DNA for the CDR3: TGTGCCAGCAGCTTAGATAATCGGTGGGGGAATGGCTACACCTTC.

The chain recombines TRBV4-3 with TRBJ2-3; TRBD1 agrees at 8 bases. The CDR3 contains 13 residues. The J segment lost 5 bases and the V segment lost 6 bases, leaving 4 bases of the junction unmatched. Germline CDR1 reads LGHNA; CDR2 reads YSLEER. DNA for the CDR3: TGCGCCAGCAGTCGGACAGGGAAAGATACGCAGTATTTT. This codes for CASSRTGKDTQYF.

V and J are TRBV2 and TRBJ1-1; D ambiguous. Germline loops: CDR1 SNHLY, CDR2 FYNNEI. The CDR3 is 12 amino acids. In DNA, the CDR3 is TGTCCCTCCCGGGTTCCTGACACTGAAGCTTTCTTT. This sequence encodes CPSRVPDTEAFF.

The gene calls are TRBV28 and TRBJ2-1; D not resolved. The germline V gene encodes CDR1 MDHEN and CDR2 SYDVKM. With 5 bases removed from V and 6 bases from J, the gap between germline ends came to 14 bases. This CDR3 region has 14 residues. CDR3 sequence (DNA): TGTGCCAGCAGTGGCGATACCTACCGCAATGAGCAGTTCTTC. Encoded protein: CASSGDTYRNEQFF.

The chain has TRBV27 and TRBJ1-4; no reliable D call. CDR3 size: 12 residues. Trimming shortened V by 6 bases and J by 4 bases, and 6 bases separated the two germline ends. CDR1 is MNHEY and CDR2 is SMNVEV in the germline V gene (reference sequence). For the CDR3, the DNA is TGTGCCAGCAGCCCTAATAATGAAAAACTGTTTTTT. Residues: CASSPNNEKLFF.

The chain combines TRBV11-3 with TRBJ2-1, with a weak D call TRBD1 (5 bases). The length of the CDR3 is 15 residues. Deletions cut 5 bases from V and 4 bases from J, with 15 bases between. Germline lookup yields CDR1 SGHNT and CDR2 YENEEA. The CDR3 coding sequence is TGTGCCAGCAGCCAGCCCCGCAGGGATTACAATGAGCAGTTCTTC. The encoded protein is CASSQPRRDYNEQFF. Together with reference TRBV11-3 and TRBJ2-1, the CDR3 gives the full variable domain: EAGVVQSPRYKIIEKKQPVAFWCNPISGHNTLYWYLQNLGQGPELLIRYENEEAVDDSQLPKDRFSAERLKGVDSTLKIQPAELGDSAVYLCASSQPRRDYNEQFFGPGTRLTVL.

The chain couples TRBV7-9 to TRBJ1-2, with a possible D match to TRBD1 (6 bases). The CDR3 contains 18 residues. In germline, CDR1 is SEHNR, CDR2 FQNEAQ (reference sequence). V lost 5 bases to trimming and J lost 6 bases, with 28 bases between them. The CDR3 DNA reads TGTGCCAGCAGCCGACGACAGGCCCGCGAAAAAATTAGCCATGGCTACACCTTC. Protein product: CASSRRQAREKISHGYTF.

This chain connects TRBV2 to TRBJ1-2, with 9 nucleotides matching TRBD1. The CDR3 covers 15 residues. V lost 6 bases to trimming and J lost 0 bases; unmatched junction nucleotides: 5. Germline lookup yields CDR1 SNHLY and CDR2 FYNNEI. The CDR3 region has the DNA TGTGCCAGCAGCCACGGGACAGGGACTAACTATGGCTACACCTTC. Its protein is CASSHGTGTNYGYTF.

This clone was detected only once. This chain links TRBV7-9 with TRBJ1-5; 7 positions match TRBD1. This CDR3 spans 16 amino acids. Germline-derived CDR1 and CDR2 are SEHNR and FQNEAQ (reference sequence). V lost 1 base, J lost 2 bases, and 5 bases stayed unmatched. The CDR3 loop is CASSLVPQGGNQPQHF. DNA of the CDR3: TGTGCCAGCAGCTTAGTCCCCCAGGGGGGCAATCAGCCCCAGCATTTT.